What follows are 11 T cell receptor beta chains derived from one specimen sequenced in a study of OX40 agonist ivuxolimab in advanced cancers. The assay was immunoSEQ multiplex PCR, and TCRdb's table has in-frame clones only and misses some. The sample lists about 45,000 clones, roughly four fifths seen once, with less than 2.5% in the top ten. The material sequenced was CD4+ or CD8+ T cells sorted from blood, taken in a trial of the OX40 agonist ivuxolimab. Every receptor here comes from an adult with an advanced solid tumor such as melanoma, head and neck, liver or kidney cancer.

The V call is TRBV21-1, the J call TRBJ1-2. TRBV21-1 is a pseudogene locus. This CDR3 region has 16 residues. The CDR3 here is CASSEVFASNYYGYTF. The CDR3 DNA follows: TGTGCCAGCAGTGAGGTTTTCGCTTCTAATTACTATGGCTACACCTTC.

The chain has TRBV28 and TRBJ1-1, with D tentatively TRBD1 (6 bases). V was pared by 5 bases and J by 3 bases, with 13 bases between. Germline loops: CDR1 MDHEN, CDR2 SYDVKM. This CDR3 is 14 amino acids long. The CDR3 region is CASSLRGGYTEAFF. Here the CDR3 DNA reads TGTGCCAGCAGTCTACGAGGGGGTTACACTGAAGCTTTCTTT.

The rearrangement joins TRBV4-1 to TRBJ2-1; 8 bases fit TRBD1. V lost 0 bases and J lost 3; bases outside the gene matches: 7. The CDR3 is 17 amino acids. Germline V gene sequence: CDR1 MGHRA, CDR2 YSYEKL. The CDR3 spells CASSQDFGTGGYNEQFF. CDR3 nucleotide sequence: TGCGCCAGCAGCCAAGATTTCGGGACAGGAGGCTACAATGAGCAGTTCTTC.

This clone turned up a few times. The CDR3 coding sequence is TGTGCCAGCAGCGCTAGCCCCGGAAACACCATATATTTT. Protein: CASSASPGNTIYF. The rearrangement uses TRBV28 and TRBJ1-3, with no clear D. This CDR3 has 13 amino acids. Germline lookup yields CDR1 MDHEN and CDR2 SYDVKM. Trimming pared 6 bases from V and 4 bases from J, leaving 10 bases between.

The rearrangement joins TRBV2 to TRBJ2-7; D may match TRBD1 or TRBD2 (5 bases each). V lost 5 bases, J lost 0 bases, and 14 bases lay in between. The germline V gene encodes CDR1 SNHLY and CDR2 FYNNEI. The CDR3 sequence is 15 residues long. The CDR3 bases are TGTGCCAGCAGTCAGGTGGGACCGCCCTCCTACGAGCAGTACTTC. Its translation is CASSQVGPPSYEQYF.

The chain joins TRBV19 to TRBJ2-4; 7 bases align to TRBD1. CDR1 and CDR2 from the germline V gene are LNHDA and SQIVND (reference sequence). The V gene end was trimmed by 5 bases and the J gene end by 2 bases; junction bases not matched to a gene: 12. The CDR3 runs 17 residues. The CDR3 protein is CASSHGNRGWSKNIQYF. CDR3 sequence (DNA): TGTGCCAGTAGTCACGGAAACAGGGGCTGGTCCAAAAACATTCAGTACTTC.

This chain uses TRBV7-3 with TRBJ2-1, with 8 bases matching TRBD2. From germline, CDR1 is SGHTA and CDR2 FQGTGA. This CDR3 spans 16 amino acids. Trimming at V came to 1 base and at J to 7 bases, leaving 9 bases not matched to a gene. In DNA, the CDR3 is TGTGCCAGCAGCTTAAACCAGCGGGGGTCGTTAAATGAGCAGTTCTTC. This encodes CASSLNQRGSLNEQFF. Full variable domain (remainder filled in from reference TRBV7-3 and TRBJ2-1): GAGVSQTPSNKVTEKGKYVELRCDPISGHTALYWYRQSLGQGPEFLIYFQGTGAADDSGLPNDRFFAVRPEGSVSTLKIQRTERGDSAVYLCASSLNQRGSLNEQFFGPGTRLTVL.

CDR3 amino acids: CASSHPVRGGTSYEQYF. In DNA form, the CDR3 reads TGCGCCAGCAGCCATCCCGTTCGGGGCGGGACCTCCTACGAGCAGTACTTC. The chain couples TRBV4-1 to TRBJ2-7, with a possible D match to TRBD2 (6 bases). This CDR3 region has 17 residues. CDR1 MGHRA and CDR2 YSYEKL come from the germline V gene. The germline V and J ends were trimmed by 3 bases and 0 bases, with 18 bases remaining between them.

The rearrangement joins TRBV2 to TRBJ2-1; D is ambiguous. The CDR3 totals 14 residues. Trimming removed 4 bases from V and 3 bases from J, with 10 bases in between. Germline CDR1 SNHLY, CDR2 FYNNEI. CDR3 sequence (DNA): TGTGCCAGCAGTGGTGGGGATTTCTACAATGAGCAGTTCTTC. This gives the protein CASSGGDFYNEQFF.

This rearrangement joins TRBV28 to TRBJ2-2, with 7 bases that match TRBD2. Germline CDR1 MDHEN, CDR2 SYDVKM. This CDR3 is built from 15 residues. With V trimmed by 8 bases and J by 5 bases, 11 bases remained unmatched. The CDR3 nucleotides read TGTGCCAGCGAAACTAGCGAACGAGGGACCGGGGAGCTGTTTTTT. Translation gives CASETSERGTGELFF.

The chain is built from TRBV11-1 and TRBJ2-5; 12 nucleotides match TRBD2. The CDR3 runs to 15 residues. V dropped 3 bases and J dropped 4; count of bases not matched to a gene: 3. CDR1 and CDR2 from the germline V gene are SGHAT and FQDESV (reference sequence). CDR3 DNA: TGTGCCAGCAGCTTCAGACTAGCGGGAGCAGAGACCCAGTACTTC. Translating gives CASSFRLAGAETQYF.